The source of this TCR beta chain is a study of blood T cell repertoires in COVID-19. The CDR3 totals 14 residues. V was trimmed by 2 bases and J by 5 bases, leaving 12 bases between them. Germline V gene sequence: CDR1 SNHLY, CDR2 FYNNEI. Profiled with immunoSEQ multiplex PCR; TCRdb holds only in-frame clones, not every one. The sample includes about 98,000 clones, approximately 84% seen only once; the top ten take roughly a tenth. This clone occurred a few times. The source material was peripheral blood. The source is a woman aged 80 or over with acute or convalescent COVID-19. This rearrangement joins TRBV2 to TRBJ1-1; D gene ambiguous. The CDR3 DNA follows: TGTGCCAGCAGTGAATCTCTAACGGTAACTGAAGCTTTCTTT. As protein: CASSESLTVTEAFF.